These 18 T cell receptor beta chains came from one sample sequenced in a study of control samples from healthy donors and cancer patients. The assay was immunoSEQ multiplex PCR, and TCRdb's table has in-frame clones only and misses some. The data show about 140,000 clones, 90% to 95% seen once. Sequenced sample: blood. The receptors shown here come from a middle-aged man in good health.

The chain links TRBV19 to TRBJ1-1, with a tentative D call TRBD1 (5 bases). This CDR3 contains 16 residues. Germline V gene data show CDR1 as LNHDA and CDR2 as SQIVND (reference sequence). The V end was cut by 2 bases, the J end by 4 bases, with 17 bases between. This chain's CDR3 is CASSILPGGGGTEAFF. CDR3 bases: TGTGCCAGTAGTATATTGCCGGGTGGGGGAGGCACTGAAGCTTTCTTT.

V and J are TRBV24-1 and TRBJ1-5, with 7 bases identical to TRBD1. Germline V CDR1 and CDR2: KGHDR, SFDVKD. The CDR3 is 16 amino acids. V was pared by 4 bases and J by 0 bases, with 5 bases of the junction left unmatched. The CDR3 DNA reads as TGTGCCACCAGTGACTGGACAGGAACTAGCAATCAGCCCCAGCATTTT. It codes for CATSDWTGTSNQPQHF.

V and J are TRBV11-3 and TRBJ1-6; TRBD1 is a possible D gene (5 bases). Trimming took 3 bases from V and 8 from J, leaving 11 bases between them. CDR1 is SGHNT and CDR2 is YENEEA in the germline V gene. This CDR3 has 14 residues. The CDR3, as DNA: TGTGCCAGCAGCTTTAAGGGGACCGATTCACCCCTCCACTTT. Translating gives CASSFKGTDSPLHF.

The genes are TRBV7-9 and TRBJ2-7; 10 bases line up with TRBD2. V shed 0 bases, J shed 1 base, and the junction held 9 bases outside the gene matches. The CDR3 sequence is 18 residues long. Germline CDR1 and CDR2: SEHNR and FQNEAQ (reference sequence). The DNA of the CDR3 is TGTGCCAGCAGCTTAGCGAGGGGGAGACTAGCGGGTTCCTACGAGCAGTACTTC. Its protein is CASSLARGRLAGSYEQYF.

This clone was seen once. The rearrangement joins TRBV24-1 to TRBJ2-7, with 7 bases matching TRBD2. The J segment lost 5 bases and the V segment lost 9 bases, leaving 9 bases of the junction unmatched. Germline loops: CDR1 KGHDR, CDR2 SFDVKD. This CDR3 region has 13 residues. CDR3: CATGDAGVNEQYF. The CDR3 DNA reads as TGTGCCACCGGCGACGCGGGGGTCAACGAGCAGTACTTC.

The chain uses TRBV6-5 and TRBJ1-5; no firm D call. The germline V gene has CDR1 MNHEY and CDR2 SVGAGI. This CDR3 has 13 amino acids. Trimming shortened V by 6 bases and J by 3 bases, and 9 bases separated the two germline ends. This CDR3 reads CASRAGYNQPQHF. CDR3 nucleotide sequence: TGTGCCAGCAGGGCGGGCTACAATCAGCCCCAGCATTTT.

As regards this clone: The sample has other DNA sequences that encode this CDR3 too. J is TRBJ2-3 and V is TRBV6-5; possibly TRBD2 for D (6 bases). V lost 8 bases and J 2 bases, leaving 8 bases between the germline ends. This CDR3 comprises 12 residues. Germline V lookup: CDR1 MNHEY, CDR2 SVGAGI. CDR3 coding DNA: TGTGCCAGCCGGGGGTCCACAGATACGCAGTATTTT. This gives the protein CASRGSTDTQYF.

Comments on this clone: A junction boundary mismatches the germline segment, possibly from a read error. The chain uses TRBV5-6 and TRBJ2-3, with TRBD2 identical over 12 bases. The CDR3 is 13 residues long. In germline, CDR1 is SGHDT, CDR2 YYEEEE. CDR3 nucleotides: TGTGCCAGCAGCGCCCCGACTAGCGGGGGACGGTTGTTT. Translating it yields CASSAPTSGGRLF.

The chain joins TRBV18 to TRBJ1-3; tentative D call: TRBD1 (5 bases). Per germline, CDR1 KGHSH and CDR2 LQKENI. This CDR3 region has 17 residues. The ends were cut back, 2 bases at V and 0 bases at J, with 14 bases in the middle. This CDR3 is CASSPTGGVTSGNTIYF. For the CDR3, the DNA is TGTGCCAGCTCACCAACGGGGGGGGTGACCTCTGGAAACACCATATATTTT.

The chain has TRBV4-2 and TRBJ2-3; no definite D call. V was clipped by 0 bases and J by 1 base, with 8 bases between them. The germline gives CDR1 LGHNA, CDR2 YNFKEQ. The CDR3 consists of 15 residues. The CDR3 loop reads CASSQELLGTDTQYF. CDR3 in DNA: TGTGCCAGCAGCCAAGAACTCTTAGGCACAGATACGCAGTATTTT.

The V gene is TRBV5-1, the J gene TRBJ1-2; D remains ambiguous. The CDR3 length is 15 residues. Deletions cut 2 bases from V and 3 bases from J, with 14 bases between. Germline V lookup: CDR1 SGHRS, CDR2 YFSETQ. The CDR3 DNA reads TGCGCCAGCAGCTTTCGCCCAGCCGTAGACTATGGCTACACCTTC. This gives the protein CASSFRPAVDYGYTF.

The V and J genes are TRBV6-5 and TRBJ1-5; D not resolved. Germline-derived CDR1 and CDR2 are MNHEY and SVGAGI. CDR3 size: 15 residues. Trimming shortened V by 0 bases and J by 0 bases, and 6 bases separated the two germline ends. The CDR3, as DNA: TGTGCCAGCAGTTACTCTCGTTATAGCAATCAGCCCCAGCATTTT. Translated: CASSYSRYSNQPQHF.

The rearrangement uses TRBV6-5 and TRBJ2-3; TRBD2 matches at 9 bases. With V trimmed by 6 bases and J by 2 bases, 6 bases remained unmatched. Per germline, CDR1 MNHEY and CDR2 SVGAGI. The CDR3 sequence is 15 residues long. CDR3 sequence (DNA): TGTGCCAGCAGCCCACTAGCGGGCCTCACAGATACGCAGTATTTT. It codes for CASSPLAGLTDTQYF.

The V call is TRBV5-1, the J call TRBJ2-2, with a possible D match to TRBD1 (6 bases). V lost 5 bases and J lost 0, with 17 bases in between. The CDR3 contains 17 residues. Germline V CDR1 and CDR2: SGHRS, YFSETQ. The CDR3 protein is CASRDRLGYANTGELFF. The CDR3 DNA follows: TGCGCCAGCAGAGACAGGTTGGGGTACGCGAACACCGGGGAGCTGTTTTTT.

This rearrangement joins TRBV7-8 to TRBJ2-5, with 12 bases lining up with TRBD2. The ends lost 5 bases at V and 7 bases at J; junction bases unmatched: 8. The CDR3 spans 15 residues. In germline, CDR1 is SGHVS, CDR2 FQNEAQ. The chain's CDR3 is CASSEGLAGLGTQYF. The CDR3 nucleotides read TGTGCCAGCAGCGAAGGACTAGCGGGGTTAGGGACCCAGTACTTC.

This rearrangement joins TRBV9 to TRBJ2-3, with 9 bases identical to TRBD1. After removal of 3 bases from V and 4 bases from J, the junction contained 6 bases not matched to a gene. The germline CDR1 and CDR2 sequences are SGDLS and YYNGEE. This CDR3 has 15 amino acids. CDR3 in amino acids: CASSEEGQGSDTQYF. DNA for the CDR3: TGTGCCAGCAGCGAAGAAGGACAGGGGTCAGATACGCAGTATTTT.

This clone was seen once. J is TRBJ2-7 and V is TRBV5-4, with 7 positions matching TRBD1. Germline V gene lookup returns CDR1 SGHNT and CDR2 YYREEE (reference sequence). The CDR3 runs to 16 residues. The trim removed 1 base at V and 2 bases at J, leaving 9 bases unmatched. CDR3 protein: CASSLPGTEIPYEQYF. In DNA form, the CDR3 reads TGTGCCAGCAGCTTGCCAGGGACAGAGATACCCTACGAGCAGTACTTC.

As DNA, the CDR3 is TGTGCCAGCAGCTCCCGAAAGGGACTAGCGGCAGATACGCAGTATTTT. This codes for CASSSRKGLAADTQYF. This chain connects TRBV7-2 to TRBJ2-3; 11 nucleotides agree with TRBD2. Germline lookup yields CDR1 SGHTA and CDR2 FQGNSA. This CDR3 is built from 16 residues. V lost 4 bases to trimming and J lost 4 bases; unmatched junction nucleotides: 7.